The clone carrying this T cell receptor beta chain showed up just once. What it recognizes is unknown. The CDR3 sequence is 12 residues long. V was pared by 5 bases and J by 2 bases, with 6 bases between. The germline V gene encodes CDR1 SEHNR and CDR2 FQNEAQ (reference sequence). The repertoire was sequenced with immunoSEQ multiplex PCR; TCRdb's copy has only in-frame clones and lacks some. Among some 120,000 clones listed, around nine tenths were seen once. This entry comes from a study of T cell responses to AZD1222 COVID-19 vaccine. Study observations and caveats: The sample set comprised mostly white British donors with more females, and clonal diversity was possibly underestimated. Repertoire collection took place solely once the T cell response had peaked. Two AZD1222 doses significantly raised spike-specific TCR breadth and depth over controls. Baseline serostatus was positive in only six AZD1222 recipients.

The origin of this receptor is an adult in good health. The V call is TRBV7-9, the J call TRBJ1-2; D not certain. The sequencing here drew on peripheral blood, taken on day 0 of AZD1222 vaccination. As DNA, the CDR3 is TGTGCCAGCAGCGGAGAGAACTATGGCTACACCTTC. Its translation is CASSGENYGYTF.